One sample yielded the 32 T cell receptor beta chains listed below, sequenced in a study of cytomegalovirus exposure and HLA in healthy donors. The study ran its PCR with 60 Vbeta and 13 Jbeta primers. The protocol was immunoSEQ multiplex PCR, while the TCRdb copy is restricted to in-frame clones and leaves out a portion. The repertoire consists of around 280,000 clones, with 70% to 90% occurring once and the leading ten covering about 2%. Sequencing input: PBMCs. The receptors here all came from a woman in her late teens or twenties in good health and CMV-seronegative.

This chain uses TRBV11-2 with TRBJ2-7, with D tentatively TRBD1 (5 bases). This CDR3 is 14 amino acids long. V dropped 1 base and J dropped 1 base, with 8 bases sitting between them. Germline lookup yields CDR1 SGHAT and CDR2 FQNNGV. CDR3 sequence reads: CASSLGQLSYEQYF. CDR3 coding DNA: TGTGCCAGCAGCTTAGGACAGCTTTCCTACGAGCAGTACTTC.

This chain's CDR3 is CASRVGTAYGYTF. The DNA of the CDR3 is TGTGCCAGCAGAGTCGGGACAGCATATGGCTACACCTTC. The chain joins TRBV27 to TRBJ1-2, with 7 nucleotides matching TRBD1. V gave up 6 bases and J gave up 5 bases; unmatched junction bases: 6. From germline, CDR1 is MNHEY and CDR2 SMNVEV (reference sequence). The CDR3 is made up of 13 amino acids.

This sequence joins TRBV2 and TRBJ2-4; D call uncertain. Trimming left V 3 bases short and J 3 bases short, with 6 bases between. This CDR3 is 13 amino acids long. CDR1 and CDR2 (germline): SNHLY, FYNNEI. The CDR3 region is CASSDTSKNIQYF. The CDR3 DNA is TGTGCCAGCAGTGATACGAGCAAAAACATTCAGTACTTC.

As regards this clone: The same CDR3 arises from other DNA sequences in this sample as well. V and J are TRBV11-3 and TRBJ1-1; D call uncertain. Germline CDR1 is SGHNT and CDR2 is YENEEA. This CDR3 contains 15 residues. V was trimmed by 1 base and J by 1 base, leaving 10 bases between them. For the CDR3, the DNA is TGTGCCAGCAGCTTAGGCCGGGGATCGAACACTGAAGCTTTCTTT. The encoded protein is CASSLGRGSNTEAFF.

The V gene is TRBV2, the J gene TRBJ2-3; D gene unclear. V lost 7 bases to trimming and J lost 0 bases, with 11 bases between them. The CDR3 extends over 14 amino acids. In germline, CDR1 is SNHLY, CDR2 FYNNEI. CDR3 nucleotides: TGTGCCAGCACGGCCATAGCTAGCACAGATACGCAGTATTTT. This translates into CASTAIASTDTQYF.

The rearrangement links TRBV15 to TRBJ1-1; D not certain. Deletions cut 4 bases from V and 4 bases from J, with 19 bases between. The CDR3 consists of 16 residues. Germline CDR1 and CDR2: LNHNV and YYDKDF (reference sequence). CDR3 in DNA: TGTGCCACCAGCACGTTACTAAACACGGGAAGCACTGAAGCTTTCTTT. This gives the protein CATSTLLNTGSTEAFF.

The chain combines TRBV19 with TRBJ1-4; possibly TRBD1 for D (6 bases). Germline values: CDR1 LNHDA, CDR2 SQIVND (reference sequence). The CDR3 length is 17 residues. Trimming stripped 7 bases from V and 0 bases from J, with 18 bases between. CDR3 coding DNA: TGTGCCAGTAACACGGACAGCCGCCCTGCAACTAATGAAAAACTGTTTTTT. This translates into CASNTDSRPATNEKLFF.

The J gene is TRBJ2-3, the V gene TRBV10-3; 7 bases agree with TRBD2. In germline, CDR1 is ENHRY, CDR2 SYGVKD. V was pared by 7 bases and J by 3 bases, with 10 bases of the junction left unmatched. This CDR3 comprises 15 residues. CDR3 residues: CAIIVKTSSTDTQYF. The CDR3 nucleotides are TGTGCCATCATAGTAAAGACTAGCTCAACAGATACGCAGTATTTT.

In its sample, this clone was seen a few times. V and J are TRBV14 and TRBJ1-1; TRBD1 is a possible D gene (6 bases). The CDR3 is 13 amino acids. V gave up 1 base and J gave up 10 bases, with 13 bases separating them. Germline assignment: CDR1 SGHDN and CDR2 FVKESK. CDR3 amino acids: CASSQGTQGTAFF. DNA of the CDR3: TGTGCCAGCAGCCAAGGAACACAGGGTACAGCTTTCTTT. The full variable domain, completed using reference TRBV14 and TRBJ1-1, is EAGVTQFPSHSVIEKGQTVTLRCDPISGHDNLYWYRRVMGKEIKFLLHFVKESKQDESGMPNNRFLAERTGGTYSTLKVQPAELEDSGVYFCASSQGTQGTAFFGQGTRLTVV.

The chain uses TRBV27 and TRBJ2-1; 10 nucleotides agree with TRBD2. The CDR3 contains 17 residues. Trimming at V came to 3 bases and at J to 4 bases, leaving 9 bases not matched to a gene. Germline CDR1 reads MNHEY; CDR2 reads SMNVEV (reference sequence). The CDR3 DNA reads as TGTGCCAGCAGTTTGCTAGCGGGGGCATGGAATTACAATGAGCAGTTCTTC. As protein: CASSLLAGAWNYNEQFF.

The chain is built from TRBV27 and TRBJ1-1; 8 positions agree with TRBD1. This CDR3 has 14 amino acids. CDR1 and CDR2 (germline): MNHEY, SMNVEV (reference sequence). V lost 6 bases and J lost 4; bases outside the gene matches: 7. CDR3 sequence (DNA): TGTGCCAGCAGCCACTCAGGGGGCCTCACTGAAGCTTTCTTT. As protein: CASSHSGGLTEAFF.

CDR3 loop: CASSSRGVGTEAFF. CDR3 bases: TGCGCCAGCAGCTCTCGGGGAGTAGGCACTGAAGCTTTCTTT. The rearrangement uses TRBV5-1 and TRBJ1-1; D uncertain. Trimming removed 3 bases at V and 4 bases at J, with 13 bases between. Germline V gene sequence: CDR1 SGHRS, CDR2 YFSETQ. The CDR3 runs to 14 residues.

This sequence joins TRBV15 and TRBJ2-2; 9 nucleotides align to TRBD1. The CDR3 length is 15 residues. CDR1 is LNHNV and CDR2 is YYDKDF in the germline V gene (reference sequence). V was clipped by 0 bases and J by 7 bases; unmatched bases: 3. The CDR3 protein is CATSREQGASGELFF. The CDR3 DNA reads TGTGCCACCAGCAGAGAACAGGGGGCGAGCGGGGAGCTGTTTTTT.

This clone was recorded once. This chain joins TRBV10-3 and TRBJ1-3; D possibly corresponds to TRBD1 (5 bases). This CDR3 has 15 amino acids. Germline CDR1 reads ENHRY; CDR2 reads SYGVKD. Trimming shortened V by 5 bases and J by 2 bases, and 13 bases separated the two germline ends. The CDR3 nucleotides are TGTGCCATCAGTTTTCAGGGAGGCACTGGAAACACCATATATTTT. It codes for CAISFQGGTGNTIYF.

CDR3 in amino acids: CATSSGGPGTGELFF. The CDR3 coding sequence is TGTGCCACCAGCAGCGGGGGACCCGGTACCGGGGAGCTGTTTTTT. The chain carries TRBV15 and TRBJ2-2; TRBD2 is a possible D gene (6 bases). The germline V gene has CDR1 LNHNV and CDR2 YYDKDF (reference sequence). This CDR3 comprises 15 residues. V gave up 3 bases and J gave up 5 bases, with 13 bases separating them.

This clone was seen just once. CDR3 sequence: CATAGTANEKLFF. The CDR3, as DNA: TGTGCCACCGCCGGGACAGCTAATGAAAAACTGTTTTTT. V and J are TRBV2 and TRBJ1-4; 7 nucleotides align to TRBD1. The CDR3 has 13 residues. Germline values: CDR1 SNHLY, CDR2 FYNNEI. V shed 10 bases, J shed 3 bases, and the junction held 5 bases outside the gene matches.

The V call is TRBV4-1, the J call TRBJ2-1, with TRBD2 as a possible D gene (7 bases). The germline V gene has CDR1 MGHRA and CDR2 YSYEKL. The CDR3 covers 16 residues. V lost 4 bases and J lost 2, with 15 bases in between. CDR3 DNA: TGCGCCAGCAGCCGTGTTAAAGGGGGGGCCTACAATGAGCAGTTCTTC. It specifies CASSRVKGGAYNEQFF.

This chain uses TRBV6-6 with TRBJ1-1, with 7 bases matching TRBD1. There are 16 residues in the CDR3. Germline loops: CDR1 MNHNY, CDR2 SVGAGI (reference sequence). J was trimmed by 7 bases and V by 2 bases; bases with no gene match: 13. CDR3 in amino acids: CASSYVIDREGGEAFF. DNA for the CDR3: TGTGCCAGCAGTTACGTAATTGACAGGGAAGGAGGTGAAGCTTTCTTT.

CDR3 sequence: CASSLASRELFF. The CDR3 DNA reads as TGCGCCAGCAGCTTGGCCTCTAGGGAGCTGTTTTTT. The chain employs TRBV5-1 and TRBJ2-2; no clear D. Deletions cut 0 bases from V and 9 bases from J, with 6 bases between. Germline CDR1 reads SGHRS; CDR2 reads YFSETQ. The CDR3 is made up of 12 amino acids.

The chain has TRBV15 and TRBJ1-1; D unresolved. V lost 0 bases, J lost 7 bases, and 12 bases lay in between. The CDR3 spans 14 residues. CDR1 and CDR2 (germline): LNHNV, YYDKDF (reference sequence). The CDR3 DNA is TGTGCCACCAGCAGAGATCGGAGAACATTTGAAGCTTTCTTT. Protein: CATSRDRRTFEAFF. Full variable domain (missing parts from reference TRBV15 and TRBJ1-1): DAMVIQNPRYQVTQFGKPVTLSCSQTLNHNVMYWYQQKSSQAPKLLFHYYDKDFNNEADTPDNFQSRRPNTSFCFLDIRSPGLGDTAMYLCATSRDRRTFEAFFGQGTRLTVV.

On this clone: The junction and the germline gene differ at one end; a read error may be behind it. Other nucleotide sequences in the sample specify the same CDR3. The J gene is TRBJ2-3, the V gene TRBV7-6; a weak D match, TRBD2 (6 bases). This CDR3 is built from 17 residues. CDR1 and CDR2 from the germline V gene are SGHVS and FNYEAQ. CDR3 amino acids: CASSLTLAGSSTDTQYF. DNA of the CDR3: TGTGCCAGCAGCCTCACCCTGGCGGGATCTAGCACAGATACGCAGTATTTC.

This clone was observed once. This sequence joins TRBV7-8 and TRBJ1-4; D uncertain. The CDR3 length is 15 residues. Germline V CDR1 and CDR2: SGHVS, FQNEAQ. The V end was cut by 3 bases, the J end by 8 bases, with 16 bases between. The CDR3 sequence is CASSFQEAGWEKLFF. CDR3 coding DNA: TGTGCCAGCAGCTTTCAGGAGGCCGGGTGGGAAAAACTGTTTTTT.

The chain links TRBV6-5 to TRBJ2-6; 7 bases are a match to TRBD2. CDR3 length: 16 residues. Trimming removed 2 bases from V and 3 bases from J; junction bases left unmatched: 4. CDR1 is MNHEY, CDR2 SVGAGI, per germline. CDR3 DNA sequence: TGTGCCAGCAGTTACACGGGAGGCGGTGGGGCCAACGTCCTGACTTTC. Translated: CASSYTGGGGANVLTF.

This clone was counted a few times. The CDR3 reads CASSKVGGRGPDTQYF. The CDR3 DNA reads TGTGCCAGCAGCAAAGTGGGGGGGCGGGGGCCAGATACGCAGTATTTT. The gene calls are TRBV9 and TRBJ2-3; TRBD2 might be the D (7 bases). This CDR3 is 16 amino acids long. V gave up 4 bases and J gave up 4 bases, with 19 bases separating them. Looked up from germline, CDR1 is SGDLS and CDR2 is YYNGEE.

This chain uses TRBV6-1 with TRBJ1-1, with 7 bases lining up with TRBD1. The V gene's germline CDR1 is MNHNS and CDR2 SASEGT. The CDR3 loop spans 13 amino acids. V trimming: 6 bases; J trimming: 10 bases; junction bases outside the gene matches: 11. CDR3 residues: CASSGTAARGAFF. For the CDR3, the DNA is TGTGCCAGCAGCGGGACAGCCGCCCGGGGAGCTTTCTTT.

As regards this clone: A junction boundary mismatches the germline segment, possibly from a read error. The chain combines TRBV2 with TRBJ2-3, with D possibly TRBD1 on 6 matching bases. This CDR3 has 15 amino acids. Germline CDR1 SNHLY, CDR2 FYNNEI. The CDR3 loop reads CASTADSFLGTDIDF. CDR3 bases: TGTGCCAGCACCGCGGACAGCTTTCTGGGCACAGATATCGATTTT.

The gene calls are TRBV15 and TRBJ2-3; weak D call: TRBD2 (6 bases). The germline V and J ends were trimmed by 10 bases and 0 bases, with 20 bases remaining between them. Germline CDR1 reads LNHNV; CDR2 reads YYDKDF (reference sequence). The CDR3 has 16 residues. CDR3 DNA: TGTGCCATCGCGCGGGGTATGAAGACTAGCACAGATACGCAGTATTTT. Protein: CAIARGMKTSTDTQYF.

The chain carries TRBV5-1 and TRBJ1-4; D unresolved. Germline assignment: CDR1 SGHRS and CDR2 YFSETQ. This CDR3 spans 16 amino acids. The V end lost 2 bases, the J end lost 6 bases, and 17 bases lay between the germline ends. CDR3 sequence reads: CASSFSTGYYDEKLFF. Written as DNA, the CDR3 is TGCGCCAGCAGCTTTTCAACCGGGTATTATGATGAAAAACTGTTTTTT.

The genes are TRBV5-8 and TRBJ2-3; 7 bases are a match to TRBD1. CDR3 length: 15 amino acids. J gave up 4 bases and V 5 bases, and 10 bases lay outside the gene matches. Germline CDR1 reads SGHTS; CDR2 reads YDEGEE. CDR3 sequence reads: CASSFTGVVPDTQYF. In nucleotides, the CDR3 is TGTGCCAGCAGTTTCACAGGGGTTGTTCCAGATACGCAGTATTTT.

The CDR3 sequence is CASRGPKGHLQETQYF. DNA of the CDR3: TGTGCCAGCAGGGGGCCCAAAGGACACCTACAAGAGACCCAGTACTTC. The rearrangement joins TRBV6-6 to TRBJ2-5, with TRBD1 as a possible D gene (5 bases). This CDR3 has 16 amino acids. Trimming shortened V by 6 bases and J by 2 bases, and 19 bases separated the two germline ends. The germline CDR1 and CDR2 sequences are MNHNY and SVGAGI (reference sequence).

The V gene is TRBV14, the J gene TRBJ1-6; 7 bases map to TRBD1. The trim removed 4 bases at V and 10 bases at J, leaving 7 bases unmatched. Per germline, CDR1 SGHDN and CDR2 FVKESK. This CDR3 has 14 residues. The DNA of the CDR3 is TGTGCCAGCAGCCCGACAGGGCGAGCATCACCCCTCCACTTT. Protein sequence: CASSPTGRASPLHF.

The chain employs TRBV28 and TRBJ1-1; TRBD1 is a possible D gene (6 bases). Trimming removed 3 bases at V and 0 bases at J, with 17 bases between. The length of the CDR3 is 17 residues. Germline CDR1 and CDR2: MDHEN and SYDVKM. The CDR3 sequence is CASSLGAGQALNTEAFF. The DNA for the CDR3 is TGTGCCAGCAGTTTGGGGGCTGGGCAGGCCCTGAACACTGAAGCTTTCTTT.